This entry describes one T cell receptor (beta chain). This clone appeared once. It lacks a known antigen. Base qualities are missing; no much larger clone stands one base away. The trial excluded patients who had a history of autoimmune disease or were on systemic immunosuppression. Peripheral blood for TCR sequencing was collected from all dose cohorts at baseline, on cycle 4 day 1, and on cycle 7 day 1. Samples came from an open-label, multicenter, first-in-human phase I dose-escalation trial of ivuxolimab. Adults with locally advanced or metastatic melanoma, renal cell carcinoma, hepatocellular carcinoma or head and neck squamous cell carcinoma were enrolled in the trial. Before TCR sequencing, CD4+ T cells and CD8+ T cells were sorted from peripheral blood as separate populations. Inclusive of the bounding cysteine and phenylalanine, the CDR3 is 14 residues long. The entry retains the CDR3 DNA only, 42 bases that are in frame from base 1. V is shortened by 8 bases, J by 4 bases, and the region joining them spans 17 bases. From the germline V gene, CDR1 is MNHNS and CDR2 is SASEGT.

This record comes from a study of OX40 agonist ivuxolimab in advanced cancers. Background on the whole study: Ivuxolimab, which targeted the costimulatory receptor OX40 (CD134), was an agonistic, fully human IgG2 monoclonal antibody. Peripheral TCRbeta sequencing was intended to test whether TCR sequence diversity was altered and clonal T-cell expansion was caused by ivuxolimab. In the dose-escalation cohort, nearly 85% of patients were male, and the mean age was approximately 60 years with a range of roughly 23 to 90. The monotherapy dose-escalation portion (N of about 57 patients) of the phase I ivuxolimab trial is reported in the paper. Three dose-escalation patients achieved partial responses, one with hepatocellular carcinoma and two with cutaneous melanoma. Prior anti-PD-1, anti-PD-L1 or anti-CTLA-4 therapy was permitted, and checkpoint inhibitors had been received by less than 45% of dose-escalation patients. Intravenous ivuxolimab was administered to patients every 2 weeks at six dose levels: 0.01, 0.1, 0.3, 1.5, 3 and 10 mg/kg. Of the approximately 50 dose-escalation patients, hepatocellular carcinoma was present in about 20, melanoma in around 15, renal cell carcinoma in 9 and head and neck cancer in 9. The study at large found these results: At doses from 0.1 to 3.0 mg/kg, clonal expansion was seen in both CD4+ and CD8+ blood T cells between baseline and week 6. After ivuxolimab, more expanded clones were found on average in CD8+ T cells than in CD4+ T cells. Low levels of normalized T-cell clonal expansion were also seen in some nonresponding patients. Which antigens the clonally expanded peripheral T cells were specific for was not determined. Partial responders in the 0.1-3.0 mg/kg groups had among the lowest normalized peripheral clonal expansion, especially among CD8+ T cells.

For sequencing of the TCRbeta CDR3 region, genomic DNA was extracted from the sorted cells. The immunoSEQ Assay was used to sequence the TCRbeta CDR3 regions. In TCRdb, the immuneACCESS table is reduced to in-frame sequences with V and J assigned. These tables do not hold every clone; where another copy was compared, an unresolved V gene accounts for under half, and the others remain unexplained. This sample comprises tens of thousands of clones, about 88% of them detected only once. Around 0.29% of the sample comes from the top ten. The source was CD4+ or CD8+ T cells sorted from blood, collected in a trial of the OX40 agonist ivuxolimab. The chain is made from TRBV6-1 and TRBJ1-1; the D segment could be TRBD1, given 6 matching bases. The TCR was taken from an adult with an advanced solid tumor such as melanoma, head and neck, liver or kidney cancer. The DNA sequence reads TGTGCCAGCGAAGCTTACAGGGAGCCCACTGAAGCTTTCTTT. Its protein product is CASEAYREPTEAFF.